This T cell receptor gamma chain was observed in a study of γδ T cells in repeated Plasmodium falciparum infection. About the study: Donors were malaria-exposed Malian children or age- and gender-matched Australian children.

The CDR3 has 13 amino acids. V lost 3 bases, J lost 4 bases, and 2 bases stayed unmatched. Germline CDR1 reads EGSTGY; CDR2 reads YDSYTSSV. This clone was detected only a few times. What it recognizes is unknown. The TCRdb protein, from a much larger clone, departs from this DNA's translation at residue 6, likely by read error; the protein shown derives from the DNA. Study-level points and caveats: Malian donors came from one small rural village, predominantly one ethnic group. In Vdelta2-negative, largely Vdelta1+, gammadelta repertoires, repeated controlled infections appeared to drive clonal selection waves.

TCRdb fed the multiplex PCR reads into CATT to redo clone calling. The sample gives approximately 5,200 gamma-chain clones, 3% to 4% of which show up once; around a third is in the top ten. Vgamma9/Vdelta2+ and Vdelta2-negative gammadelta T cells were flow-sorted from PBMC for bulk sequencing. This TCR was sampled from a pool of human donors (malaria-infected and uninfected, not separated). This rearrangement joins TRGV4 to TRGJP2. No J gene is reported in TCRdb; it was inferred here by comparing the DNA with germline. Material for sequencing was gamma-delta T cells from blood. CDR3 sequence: CATWDTSDWIKTF. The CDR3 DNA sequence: TGTGCCACCTGGGATACTAGTGATTGGATCAAGACGTTT.